This TCR beta chain emerged from a study of breast tumors, draining lymph nodes, adjacent tissues (dated by TCRdb to the mid-2010s). A note on the overall study: In breast cancer patients, the study compared the TCR beta repertoires of tumor, adjacent nontumor tissue and axillary lymph nodes. In human breast cancer, the study set out to evaluate how tumor, surrounding tissue and draining lymph node repertoires relate to one another and whether T cells may move between these sites. Study-level results and caveats: Tumor T-cell repertoires showed less diversity than lymph node repertoires and more diversity than nontumor tissue repertoires, and tumor T-cell repertoires showed preferential V and J gene usage. Tumor and nontumor tissue repertoires were significantly more similar in luminal-like than in basal-like breast cancer. The study presented the conclusion that tumor T cells originate in lymph nodes as consistent with a hypothesis, not as something directly demonstrated. A scenario in which most tumor T cells derive from the lymph node and then expand within tumor tissue was judged to be consistent with the data.

This clonotype was detected ten times or more. This receptor's antigen is unknown. Per-base qualities were not stored, and no clone one base away is much larger. Sequencing relied on an Illumina HiSeq 2000. Multiplex PCR amplification was used to generate the TCR beta chain libraries. The amplified TCR beta chain products were analyzed by high-throughput sequencing. TCRdb itself trimmed the public reads at Q25 with fastp, ran MiXCR and retained productive beta chains. When rows share a CDR3 protein, they turn into one entry using the most common DNA and genes. Recorded for this sample are around 140,000 distinct CDR3 sequences; about 20% of them occurred a single time. The ten biggest clones cover roughly 2.8% of the sample. The lymph node samples were taken from the axillary draining lymph nodes of breast cancer patients. The V end loses 3 bases and the J end loses 5 bases, and a stretch of 17 bases separates them. As encoded in the germline V gene, CDR1 is MDHEN while CDR2 is SYDVKM. The CDR3 runs 15 amino acids, cysteine and phenylalanine included. The kept DNA is CDR3 alone, 45 bases in frame from the first base.

The material sequenced was axillary lymph node tissue. The origin of this receptor is a female donor with breast cancer. Some clones in this sample may be carry-over from other donors' samples. The sequence is built from TRBV28 and TRBJ2-7, and possibly TRBD1, on 6 matching bases. The DNA sequence is as follows: TGTGCCAGCAGTTTCTACCGGGACATCCCCCACGAGCAGTACTTC. Translated, this gives CASSFYRDIPHEQYF.